The clone carrying this T cell receptor beta chain was counted ten times or more. What it binds is unknown. This specimen comes from a study of T-cell memory formation after mild COVID-19. The study's findings and limits: There was a balanced CD4/CD8 profile in clones contracting day 15 to 85, and later expanders leaned CD4+.

The germline gives CDR1 SGHTA, CDR2 FQGNSA. The CDR3 length is 11 residues. Trimming shortened V by 4 bases and J by 3 bases, and 4 bases separated the two germline ends. Sample barcodes and UMIs were carried by the TCR alpha and TCR beta cDNA libraries that 5'RACE generated with constant-segment primers. TCRdb reprocessed the 5' RACE reads with MiXCR, giving one entry per CDR3 protein. This repertoire shows fewer than 30,000 distinct CDR3 sequences, roughly 12% found once; its top ten account for roughly 15%. This chain links TRBV7-2 with TRBJ2-7; no clear D. Material: PBMCs or a T cell subset sorted from them (not recorded which). This TCR came from an adult woman who had mild COVID-19 (a few samples of this study predate the infection). Cell type and time point are not known. This CDR3 is CASSSYYEQYF. The CDR3, as DNA: TGTGCCAGCAGCTCCTACTACGAGCAGTACTTC.